This T cell receptor (beta chain) is drawn from a study of metastatic and nonmetastatic thyroid tumors (dated by TCRdb to the early 2020s). Regarding the study in general: Repertoires from peripheral blood and from tumor or nodule tissue samples of malignant and benign thyroid patients were compared.

The CDR3 runs 12 amino acids, cysteine and phenylalanine included. The CDR3 DNA has 36 bases and is translated from base 1. Trimming removed 7 bases from V and 4 bases from J, leaving 13 bases between the germline ends. Taken from the germline V gene, the CDR1 and CDR2 loops are SQVTM and ANQGSEA. Study-wide findings and limitations: In both blood and tumor samples, malignant tumors were reported to have significantly higher TCR beta diversity than benign nodules.

No patient had received any treatment before thyroid surgery. Patient clinical samples collected from the early 2010s to the late 2010s were retrospectively analysed using T-cell receptor beta sequencing. Library preparation used PCR. Sequenced on an Illumina HiSeq 4000. High-throughput sequencing was used to profile the CDR3 region of the TCR beta-chain in every patient. The authors' analysis ran thus. Drawing on CDR3 differences between clinicopathological groups, the researchers built a classifier meant to tell apart patients with distant-metastatic papillary thyroid cancer. To measure repertoire diversity the researchers used the Shannon index, while the Morisita-Horn index served to gauge how similar the tumor and blood repertoires were. TCRdb handled the public reads itself, with Q25 trimming in fastp and clone calling in MiXCR, and kept productive beta chains. These V and J calls are TCRdb output, not the study's own analysis. The sample table contains approximately 25,000 clones; only one count was recorded for around 26% of them. Jointly, the top ten make up around 18% of the sample.

This clone has at least ten counts. The specificity of this receptor is unknown. No base qualities exist here, and no much larger clone lies one base off it. Material: blood. This receptor chain uses TRBV29-1 and TRBJ1-2; too little of a D gene remains to name it. This clonotype was obtained from a male donor with papillary thyroid cancer or a benign thyroid nodule (not recorded which). Some clones in this sample may be carry-over from other donors' samples. The encoded CDR3 is CSGGEGGYGYTF. Here is the DNA: TGCAGCGGGGGAGAAGGAGGCTATGGCTACACCTTC.